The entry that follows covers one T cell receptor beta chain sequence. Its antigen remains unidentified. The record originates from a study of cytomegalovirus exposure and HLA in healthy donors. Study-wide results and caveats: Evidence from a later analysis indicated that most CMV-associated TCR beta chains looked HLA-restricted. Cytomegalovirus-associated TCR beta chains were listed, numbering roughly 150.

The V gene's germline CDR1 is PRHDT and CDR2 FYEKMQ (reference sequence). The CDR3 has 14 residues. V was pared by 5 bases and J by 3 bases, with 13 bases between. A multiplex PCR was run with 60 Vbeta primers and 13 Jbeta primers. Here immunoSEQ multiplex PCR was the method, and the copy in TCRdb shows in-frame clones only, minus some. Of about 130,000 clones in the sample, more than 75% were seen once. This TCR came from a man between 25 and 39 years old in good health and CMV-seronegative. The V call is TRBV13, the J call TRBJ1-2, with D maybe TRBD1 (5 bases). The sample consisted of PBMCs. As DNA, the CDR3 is TGTGCCAGCAGCCCAGTAGGGGAGGACTATGGCTACACCTTC. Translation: CASSPVGEDYGYTF.